The 31 T cell receptor beta chains presented below share a single source sample, sequenced in a study of cytomegalovirus exposure and HLA in healthy donors. Researchers ran the PCR with 60 Vbeta and 13 Jbeta primers. The assay was immunoSEQ multiplex PCR, and TCRdb's table has in-frame clones only and misses some. This sample contains about 46,000 clones. The sample taken for sequencing was PBMCs. The receptors were sampled from a woman aged 40 to 50 in good health and CMV-seronegative.

This chain connects TRBV18 to TRBJ1-5; weak D call: TRBD1 (6 bases). Germline loops: CDR1 KGHSH, CDR2 LQKENI. CDR3 length: 14 residues. Trimming cost V 5 bases and J 4 bases, with 12 bases left between them. For the CDR3, the DNA is TGTGCCAGCTCAACGACAGGCTCTAATCAGCCCCAGCATTTT. Residues: CASSTTGSNQPQHF.

The V call is TRBV5-1, the J call TRBJ1-4; possible D gene TRBD1, 5 bases. Looked up from germline, CDR1 is SGHRS and CDR2 is YFSETQ. With 1 base removed from V and 4 bases from J, the gap between germline ends came to 11 bases. CDR3 size: 15 residues. The CDR3 protein is CASSLRSGHNEKLFF. For the CDR3, the DNA is TGCGCCAGCAGCTTGAGATCAGGGCATAATGAAAAACTGTTTTTT. Variable domain in full (rest from reference TRBV5-1 and TRBJ1-4): KAGVTQTPRYLIKTRGQQVTLSCSPISGHRSVSWYQQTPGQGLQFLFEYFSETQRNKGNFPGRFSGRQFSNSRSEMNVSTLELGDSALYLCASSLRSGHNEKLFFGSGTQLSVL.

The chain couples TRBV4-1 to TRBJ1-5; D ambiguous. Trimming cost V 0 bases and J 16 bases, with 22 bases left between them. The CDR3 sequence is 15 residues long. Germline V gives CDR1 MGHRA, CDR2 YSYEKL. The CDR3 reads CASSQDEVFPKTQHF. In DNA form, the CDR3 reads TGCGCCAGCAGCCAAGATGAGGTCTTTCCGAAAACTCAACATTTT.

J is TRBJ2-7 and V is TRBV7-2, with TRBD1 matching 9 bases. Germline V gene sequence: CDR1 SGHTA, CDR2 FQGNSA. V dropped 0 bases and J dropped 2; count of bases not matched to a gene: 11. This CDR3 is built from 18 residues. The DNA for the CDR3 is TGTGCCAGCAGCTTAGCTCACACCGGGACAGGGAAGGCCTACGAGCAGTACTTC. Translation gives CASSLAHTGTGKAYEQYF. The whole variable domain, remainder taken from reference TRBV7-2 and TRBJ2-7, is GAGVSQSPSNKVTEKGKDVELRCDPISGHTALYWYRQSLGQGLEFLIYFQGNSAPDKSGLPSDRFSAERTGGSVSTLTIQRTQQEDSAVYLCASSLAHTGTGKAYEQYFGPGTRLTVT.

The chain links TRBV6-6 to TRBJ2-7, with TRBD2 as a possible D gene (6 bases). V dropped 4 bases and J dropped 2 bases, with 9 bases sitting between them. The V gene's germline CDR1 is MNHNY and CDR2 SVGAGI (reference sequence). There are 13 residues in the CDR3. The CDR3 coding sequence is TGTGCCAGCAGTTCCGCGGGGCCCTACGAGCAGTACTTC. Translated, it gives CASSSAGPYEQYF.

The CDR3 sequence: CASSQGPDWDNEQFF. The DNA of the CDR3 is TGCGCCAGCAGCCAGGGCCCGGACTGGGACAATGAGCAGTTCTTC. This chain uses TRBV4-1 with TRBJ2-1; tentatively, D is TRBD2 (5 bases). Trimming stripped 3 bases from V and 5 bases from J, with 14 bases between. Germline CDR1 is MGHRA and CDR2 is YSYEKL. This CDR3 region has 15 residues.

The chain has TRBV7-6 and TRBJ1-1; no definite D call. With 2 bases removed from V and 0 bases from J, the gap between germline ends came to 13 bases. Germline V gene lookup returns CDR1 SGHVS and CDR2 FNYEAQ. The CDR3 totals 16 residues. The CDR3 coding sequence is TGTGCCAGCAGCTTAAATTCCCCCCTGTTGAACACTGAAGCTTTCTTT. It translates to CASSLNSPLLNTEAFF. Supplemented by reference TRBV7-6 and TRBJ1-1, the full variable domain reads GAGVSQSPRYKVTKRGQDVALRCDPISGHVSLYWYRQALGQGPEFLTYFNYEAQQDKSGLPNDRFSAERPEGSISTLTIQRTEQRDSAMYRCASSLNSPLLNTEAFFGQGTRLTVV.

The genes are TRBV28 and TRBJ1-5; D call uncertain. Germline lookup yields CDR1 MDHEN and CDR2 SYDVKM. The CDR3 runs 13 residues. The germline V and J ends were trimmed by 4 bases and 5 bases, with 9 bases remaining between them. The CDR3 sequence: CASSSLHDQPQHF. CDR3 DNA sequence: TGTGCCAGCAGTTCTTTACACGATCAGCCCCAGCATTTT. The full variable domain, in which reference TRBV28 and TRBJ1-5 provide the parts outside the CDR3, is DVKVTQSSRYLVKRTGEKVFLECVQDMDHENMFWYRQDPGLGLRLIYFSYDVKMKEKGDIPEGYSVSREKKERFSLILESASTNQTSMYLCASSSLHDQPQHFGDGTRLSIL.

V gene TRBV11-2 combines with J gene TRBJ2-7, with TRBD1 identical over 9 bases. CDR3 size: 17 residues. Germline assignment: CDR1 SGHAT and CDR2 FQNNGV. Trimming removed 5 bases from V and 0 bases from J; junction bases left unmatched: 11. CDR3 nucleotides: TGTGCCAGCAGCCCAACCAACAGGGGGCGGAGCTCCTACGAGCAGTACTTC. It translates to CASSPTNRGRSSYEQYF. Full variable domain (remainder filled in from reference TRBV11-2 and TRBJ2-7): EAGVAQSPRYKIIEKRQSVAFWCNPISGHATLYWYQQILGQGPKLLIQFQNNGVVDDSQLPKDRFSAERLKGVDSTLKIQPAKLEDSAVYLCASSPTNRGRSSYEQYFGPGTRLTVT.

This sequence joins TRBV25-1 and TRBJ1-1; unclear D gene. This CDR3 region has 13 residues. Germline V gives CDR1 MGHDK, CDR2 SYGVNS. V lost 6 bases and J 3 bases, leaving 11 bases between the germline ends. CDR3 coding DNA: TGTGCCAGCAGGAGCTCGGGAGACACTGAAGCTTTCTTT. Encoded protein: CASRSSGDTEAFF. Complete variable domain (other parts from reference TRBV25-1 and TRBJ1-1): EADIYQTPRYLVIGTGKKITLECSQTMGHDKMYWYQQDPGMELHLIHYSYGVNSTEKGDLSSESTVSRIRTEHFPLTLESARPSHTSQYLCASRSSGDTEAFFGQGTRLTVV.

As concerns this clone: One junction end disagrees with the germline gene, perhaps due to a read error. V gene TRBV7-9 combines with J gene TRBJ2-5, with unresolved D. The germline gives CDR1 SEHNR, CDR2 FQNEAQ (reference sequence). The CDR3 has 15 amino acids. CDR3 DNA: TGTGCCAGCAGCCCCCAGCGAGCGTCCCAAGAGAACCAGTACTTC. Its translation: CASSPQRASQENQYF.

V usage is TRBV19 and J usage is TRBJ1-3; tentative D call: TRBD1 (5 bases). The CDR3 has 17 amino acids. From germline, CDR1 is LNHDA and CDR2 SQIVND (reference sequence). V dropped 6 bases and J dropped 0 bases, with 18 bases sitting between them. The CDR3 region has the DNA TGTGCCAGTAGACCGGGACTGATGGCATTCTCTGGAAACACCATATATTTT. This translates into CASRPGLMAFSGNTIYF.

This chain links TRBV27 with TRBJ2-1; no clear D. V lost 5 bases, J lost 3 bases, and 14 bases lay in between. Germline V gives CDR1 MNHEY, CDR2 SMNVEV (reference sequence). The CDR3 has 15 residues. CDR3 sequence: CASSPHLSGYNEQFF. The CDR3 DNA follows: TGTGCCAGCAGTCCCCACTTATCGGGCTACAATGAGCAGTTCTTC.

CDR3 loop: CASSLEIGLAGGEGRNEQFF. In nucleotides, the CDR3 is TGCGCCAGCAGCTTGGAGATTGGACTAGCGGGAGGGGAAGGTAGGAATGAGCAGTTCTTC. The chain links TRBV5-1 to TRBJ2-1, with TRBD2 identical over 15 bases. The germline CDR1 and CDR2 sequences are SGHRS and YFSETQ. The CDR3 runs to 20 residues. Unmatched junction bases numbered 14, after V lost 0 bases and J lost 7 bases. Full variable domain (rest looked up from reference TRBV5-1 and TRBJ2-1): KAGVTQTPRYLIKTRGQQVTLSCSPISGHRSVSWYQQTPGQGLQFLFEYFSETQRNKGNFPGRFSGRQFSNSRSEMNVSTLELGDSALYLCASSLEIGLAGGEGRNEQFFGPGTRLTVL.

On this clone: Compared with germline, one end of the junction differs, possibly owing to a read error. This chain uses TRBV30 with TRBJ1-1; D is ambiguous. This CDR3 has 11 amino acids. Germline V gene lookup returns CDR1 GTSNPN and CDR2 SVGIG (reference sequence). CDR3: CAWDTHTEDFF. CDR3 nucleotide sequence: TGTGCCTGGGACACCCACACTGAAGATTTCTTT.

V and J are TRBV7-3 and TRBJ2-6; weak D call: TRBD1 (5 bases). CDR1 and CDR2 from the germline V gene are SGHTA and FQGTGA. There are 16 residues in the CDR3. V lost 1 base, J lost 5 bases, and 12 bases lay in between. CDR3 sequence reads: CASSLRGSPRANVLTF. For the CDR3, the DNA is TGTGCCAGCAGCTTAAGGGGCAGTCCGAGGGCCAACGTCCTGACTTTC.

This chain joins TRBV4-2 and TRBJ2-7; 13 bases map to TRBD2. V trimming: 2 bases; J trimming: 3 bases; junction bases outside the gene matches: 16. The CDR3 length is 20 residues. CDR1 is LGHNA and CDR2 is YNFKEQ in the germline V gene. CDR3 amino acids: CASSQPTSGRTVQEVYEQYF. CDR3 DNA: TGTGCCAGCAGCCAACCGACTAGCGGGAGGACTGTCCAGGAAGTCTACGAGCAGTACTTC.

The chain combines TRBV29-1 with TRBJ2-2, with no clear D. V was cut by 5 bases and J by 7 bases, with 11 bases left in between. This CDR3 is built from 12 residues. Germline V gives CDR1 SQVTM, CDR2 ANQGSEA. The CDR3 protein is CSVHERFGELFF. CDR3 DNA: TGCAGCGTTCACGAGCGTTTCGGGGAGCTGTTTTTT.

This chain joins TRBV18 and TRBJ1-4; 10 bases align to TRBD1. The CDR3 runs 13 residues. The J segment lost 8 bases and the V segment lost 8 bases, leaving 5 bases of the junction unmatched. Germline loops: CDR1 KGHSH, CDR2 LQKENI. The CDR3, as DNA: TGTGCCAGCCGGGGGACAGGGGAAGAAAAACTGTTTTTT. Its protein product is CASRGTGEEKLFF. The variable domain in full, completed from reference TRBV18 and TRBJ1-4, reads NAGVMQNPRHLVRRRGQEARLRCSPMKGHSHVYWYRQLPEEGLKFMVYLQKENIIDESGMPKERFSAEFPKEGPSILRIQQVVRGDSAAYFCASRGTGEEKLFFGSGTQLSVL.

V usage is TRBV19 and J usage is TRBJ1-5; TRBD1 matches 8 bases. Germline CDR1 and CDR2: LNHDA and SQIVND (reference sequence). Trimming took 3 bases from V and 6 from J; bases not matched to a gene: 7. This CDR3 has 15 amino acids. CDR3 sequence: CASSMGGQDGQPQHF. The CDR3 DNA is TGTGCCAGTAGTATGGGGGGACAGGACGGTCAGCCCCAGCATTTT.

V usage is TRBV6-5 and J usage is TRBJ2-7, with a weak D call TRBD2 (5 bases). CDR1 and CDR2 (germline): MNHEY, SVGAGI. This CDR3 has 13 amino acids. Trimming removed 6 bases from V and 4 bases from J, with 13 bases in between. CDR3 loop: CASSPSGFYEQYF. The CDR3 coding sequence is TGTGCCAGCAGCCCGTCGGGATTTTACGAGCAGTACTTC.

The chain couples TRBV5-1 to TRBJ2-5; 8 bases map to TRBD2. The germline gives CDR1 SGHRS, CDR2 YFSETQ. The CDR3 contains 16 residues. Trimming took 0 bases from V and 1 from J; bases not matched to a gene: 5. In nucleotides, the CDR3 is TGCGCCAGCAGCTTGGGCACGGGGGGGGTCCAAGAGACCCAGTACTTC. Protein sequence: CASSLGTGGVQETQYF.

This sequence joins TRBV14 and TRBJ2-1; D possibly corresponds to TRBD2 (6 bases). V lost 1 base and J 6 bases, leaving 13 bases between the germline ends. The CDR3 is made up of 15 amino acids. Germline loops: CDR1 SGHDN, CDR2 FVKESK. Written as DNA, the CDR3 is TGTGCCAGCAGCCAAGGACTAGGACGGCTCAATGAGCAGTTCTTC. It encodes CASSQGLGRLNEQFF.

The chain combines TRBV11-2 with TRBJ2-7, with 12 bases matching TRBD2. This CDR3 has 15 residues. Per germline, CDR1 SGHAT and CDR2 FQNNGV. V lost 6 bases and J lost 4; bases outside the gene matches: 7. DNA for the CDR3: TGTGCCAGCAGACGGACTAGCGGGAATAGTTACGAGCAGTACTTC. This sequence encodes CASRRTSGNSYEQYF.

This chain joins TRBV28 and TRBJ2-7; 7 bases align to TRBD1. In germline, CDR1 is MDHEN, CDR2 SYDVKM. After removal of 2 bases from V and 7 bases from J, the junction contained 5 bases not matched to a gene. The CDR3 has 13 residues. The DNA of the CDR3 is TGTGCCAGCAGTTTAGGAAACAGGGGTGAGCAGTACTTC. This sequence encodes CASSLGNRGEQYF.

The V and J genes are TRBV6-5 and TRBJ2-3; D possibly corresponds to TRBD2 (5 bases). There are 11 residues in the CDR3. Germline CDR1 reads MNHEY; CDR2 reads SVGAGI. V gave up 6 bases and J gave up 8 bases, with 9 bases separating them. The DNA for the CDR3 is TGTGCCAGCAGCCTAGGAGGTACGCAGTATTTT. It translates to CASSLGGTQYF.

The CDR3 region has the DNA TGTGCCAGCAGCTCGACTAGTAACTCGGTCTCGGCCGAGCAGTTCTTC. Encoded protein: CASSSTSNSVSAEQFF. This sequence joins TRBV5-4 and TRBJ2-1, with D perhaps TRBD2 (6 bases). Germline V gene sequence: CDR1 SGHNT, CDR2 YYREEE (reference sequence). The length of the CDR3 is 16 residues. Trimming removed 3 bases from V and 10 bases from J, with 23 bases in between. Supplemented by reference TRBV5-4 and TRBJ2-1, the full variable domain reads ETGVTQSPTHLIKTRGQQVTLRCSSQSGHNTVSWYQQALGQGPQFIFQYYREEENGRGNFPPRFSGLQFPNYSSELNVNALELDDSALYLCASSSTSNSVSAEQFFGPGTRLTVL.

J is TRBJ1-5 and V is TRBV7-6; tentative D call: TRBD1 (6 bases). CDR3 length equals 15 residues. Per germline, CDR1 SGHVS and CDR2 FNYEAQ. Trimming left V 5 bases short and J 6 bases short, with 17 bases between. The CDR3 DNA follows: TGTGCCAGCAGCCCTACTGCACAGGGAAGTCAGCCCCAGCATTTT. This translates into CASSPTAQGSQPQHF.

Written as DNA, the CDR3 is TGTGCCAGCCTAGCGGGGGAGTACAATGAGCAGTTCTTC. Residues: CASLAGEYNEQFF. The gene calls are TRBV5-4 and TRBJ2-1, with 10 bases that match TRBD2. The germline V gene encodes CDR1 SGHNT and CDR2 YYREEE (reference sequence). Trimming removed 7 bases from V and 4 bases from J; junction bases left unmatched: 2. The CDR3 loop spans 13 amino acids.

The V and J genes are TRBV18 and TRBJ2-3; 10 positions match TRBD2. Germline CDR1 is KGHSH and CDR2 is LQKENI. J was trimmed by 2 bases and V by 3 bases; bases with no gene match: 2. This CDR3 spans 15 amino acids. The CDR3 DNA is TGTGCCAGCTCACCCGGGACTAGCGCCACAGATACGCAGTATTTT. Translation: CASSPGTSATDTQYF.

The chain employs TRBV2 and TRBJ2-7, with D possibly being TRBD2 (6 bases). The length of the CDR3 is 13 residues. CDR1 is SNHLY and CDR2 is FYNNEI in the germline V gene. Trimming cost V 9 bases and J 5 bases, with 17 bases left between them. The CDR3 DNA reads as TGTGCCAGTGGGAGGAGAGGGGTCCACGAGCAGTACTTC. This translates into CASGRRGVHEQYF. Combining the CDR3 with reference TRBV2 and TRBJ2-7 gives the whole variable domain EPEVTQTPSHQVTQMGQEVILRCVPISNHLYFYWYRQILGQKVEFLVSFYNNEISEKSEIFDDQFSVERPDGSNFTLKIRSTKLEDSAMYFCASGRRGVHEQYFGPGTRLTVT.